A selection of T cell receptor beta chains follows, all from one sample in a study of T-cell reconstitution after alpha-beta-depleted transplantation in children. TCRdb processed the PCR reads anew with MiXCR; each CDR3 protein has one entry. The repertoire holds 500,000 to 650,000 distinct CDR3 sequences, approximately 10% seen once, with 14% in the top ten. Sequences were derived from PBMCs, mostly from graft donor cells, sampled 180 days after TCRalphabeta/CD19-depleted stem cell transplant. These receptors were obtained from a female patient aged 2-9 years who had a stem cell transplant for aplastic anemia, so the T cells may come from the graft donor. Both conserved end residues are part of each CDR3. D genes are given only for firm matches. The size of a clone is reported for some rows only, either as once, few or many, or as a class for expanded clones.

TRBV4-1	TRBD2	NA	TRBJ2-1	CASSQEGLAGHHNEQFF	TGCGCCAGCAGCCAAGAGGGCCTAGCGGGGCACCACAATGAGCAGTTCTTC
TRBV20-1	TRBD2	NA	TRBJ2-5	CSASGSWAGAGQETQYF	TGCAGTGCTAGTGGGTCGTGGGCGGGAGCTGGCCAAGAGACCCAGTACTTC
TRBV6-1	TRBD2	few	TRBJ2-7	CASTVSLAGDYEQYF	TGTGCCAGCACCGTATCACTAGCGGGAGACTACGAGCAGTACTTC
TRBV15	NA	NA	TRBJ2-1	CATSRVSLVEMNEQFF	TGTGCCACCAGCAGAGTTAGCCTAGTGGAGATGAATGAGCAGTTCTTC
TRBV5-1	NA	NA	TRBJ2-3	CASSLMELAAQYF	TGCGCCAGCAGCTTGATGGAATTGGCAGCGCAGTATTTT
TRBV5-6	NA	many	TRBJ2-1	CASNDQTEQFF	TGTGCCAGCAACGACCAGACTGAGCAGTTCTTC
TRBV6-1	TRBD1	few	TRBJ2-7	CASSETTFGQDHEQYF	TGTGCCAGCAGTGAAACCACCTTCGGACAGGATCACGAGCAGTACTTC
TRBV5-5	TRBD1	many	TRBJ2-2	CASSFRQGVWTGELFF	TGTGCCAGCAGCTTTCGACAGGGGGTTTGGACCGGGGAGCTGTTTTTT
TRBV12-3/TRBV12-4	TRBD1	NA	TRBJ1-1	CASSPDRGATEAFF	TGTGCCAGCAGTCCCGACAGGGGGGCCACTGAAGCTTTCTTT
TRBV3-1	TRBD2	NA	TRBJ2-1	CASSQLAGVPAQEQFF	TGTGCCAGCAGCCAACTAGCGGGAGTCCCCGCGCAGGAGCAGTTCTTC
TRBV6-1	TRBD2	NA	TRBJ2-6	CAHGGYSGANVLTF	TGTGCCCACGGGGGGTACTCTGGGGCCAACGTCCTGACTTTC
TRBV10-3	TRBD1	NA	TRBJ1-2	CAISPGYRGPNYGYTF	TGTGCCATCAGTCCCGGTTACAGGGGACCGAACTATGGCTACACCTTC
TRBV20-1	NA	many	TRBJ1-1	CSAREAVTEAFF	TGCAGTGCTAGAGAGGCAGTCACTGAAGCTTTCTTT
TRBV11-1	TRBD2	NA	TRBJ2-1	CASRLRAMGLADNEQFF	TGTGCCAGCAGACTACGGGCGATGGGACTAGCGGACAATGAGCAGTTCTTC
TRBV29-1	NA	many	TRBJ1-1	CSVHLWALNTEAFF	TGCAGCGTCCATCTTTGGGCATTGAACACTGAAGCTTTCTTT
TRBV5-1	TRBD2	many	TRBJ2-1	CASSLWTSGSQWEQFF	TGCGCCAGCAGCTTATGGACTAGCGGGAGTCAATGGGAGCAGTTCTTC
TRBV21-1	NA	NA	TRBJ2-1	CASTDRTPGGLSYNEQFF	TGTGCCAGCACAGACAGAACTCCCGGCGGCCTCTCCTACAATGAGCAGTTCTTC
TRBV7-3	NA	NA	TRBJ2-3	CASSLIESRLDSTDTQYF	TGTGCCAGCAGCTTAATTGAGTCCAGGCTAGATAGCACAGATACGCAGTATTTT
TRBV28	NA	NA	TRBJ2-1	CASSSDWTHSYNEQFF	TGTGCCAGCAGTTCTGACTGGACCCACTCCTACAATGAGCAGTTCTTC
TRBV2	TRBD2	few	TRBJ2-1	CASNFPREETYNEQFF	TGTGCCAGCAATTTTCCGCGGGAGGAGACCTACAATGAGCAGTTCTTC
TRBV6-1	TRBD2	NA	TRBJ2-2	CASSRGGTSGRAGELFF	TGTGCCAGCAGTCGGGGGGGGACTAGCGGGAGGGCCGGGGAGCTGTTTTTT
TRBV27	TRBD1	few	TRBJ2-7	CASRAGGYEQYF	TGTGCCAGCAGGGCAGGGGGCTACGAGCAGTACTTC
TRBV20-1	TRBD2	NA	TRBJ2-7	CSARPPGGALGDEQYF	TGCAGTGCTAGACCCCCGGGAGGGGCCCTAGGTGACGAGCAGTACTTC